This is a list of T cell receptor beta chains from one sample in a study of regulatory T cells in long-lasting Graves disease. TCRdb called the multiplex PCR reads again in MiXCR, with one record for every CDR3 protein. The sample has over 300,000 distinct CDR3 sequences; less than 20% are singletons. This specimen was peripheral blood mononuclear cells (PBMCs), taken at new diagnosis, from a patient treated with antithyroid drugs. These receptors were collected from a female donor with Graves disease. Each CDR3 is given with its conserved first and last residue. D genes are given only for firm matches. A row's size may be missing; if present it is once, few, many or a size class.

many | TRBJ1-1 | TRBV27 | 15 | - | CASSPSRVGNTEAFF | TGTGCCAGCAGTCCGAGCAGGGTTGGGAACACTGAAGCTTTCTTT
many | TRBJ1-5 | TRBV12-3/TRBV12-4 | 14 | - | CASSLVQGEQPQHF | TGTGCCAGCAGTTTAGTCCAGGGAGAGCAGCCCCAGCATTTT
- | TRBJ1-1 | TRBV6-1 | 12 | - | CASTGAGTEAFF | TGTGCCAGCACCGGGGCGGGCACTGAAGCTTTCTTT
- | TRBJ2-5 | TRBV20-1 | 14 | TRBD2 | CSAYSGGAGETQYF | TGCAGTGCCTACAGCGGGGGGGCCGGGGAGACCCAGTACTTC
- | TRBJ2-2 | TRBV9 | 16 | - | CASSVGGGPGTGELFF | TGTGCCAGCAGCGTAGGGGGCGGCCCGGGCACCGGGGAGCTGTTTTTT
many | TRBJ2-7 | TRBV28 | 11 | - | CASSFGEELYF | TGTGCCAGCAGTTTTGGGGAAGAGCTGTACTTC
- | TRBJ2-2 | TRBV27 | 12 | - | CASSPVTGELFF | TGTGCCAGCAGTCCCGTCACCGGGGAGCTGTTTTTT
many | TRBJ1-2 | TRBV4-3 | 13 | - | CASSQSGRDGYTF | TGCGCCAGCAGCCAAAGTGGCAGGGATGGCTACACCTTC
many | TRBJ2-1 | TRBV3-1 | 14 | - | CASSQGGTFDEQFF | TGTGCCAGCAGCCAAGGGGGGACTTTCGATGAGCAGTTCTTC
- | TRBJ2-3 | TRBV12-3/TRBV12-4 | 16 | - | CASRTGPRNDPDTQYF | TGTGCCAGCAGAACCGGGCCCCGAAACGATCCAGATACGCAGTATTTT
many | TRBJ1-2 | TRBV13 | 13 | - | CASPLQGSYGYTF | TGTGCCAGCCCCCTCCAGGGAAGCTATGGCTACACCTTC
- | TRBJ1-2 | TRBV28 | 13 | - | CASRPLGVYGYTF | TGTGCCAGTAGACCACTTGGGGTCTATGGCTACACCTTC
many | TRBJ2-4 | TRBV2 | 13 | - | CASSVLRTDPLSF | TGTGCCAGCAGTGTGCTTCGTACGGACCCACTCAGCTTC
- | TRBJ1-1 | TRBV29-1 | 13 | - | CSVPGFMNTEAFF | TGCAGCGTTCCAGGGTTTATGAACACTGAAGCTTTCTTT
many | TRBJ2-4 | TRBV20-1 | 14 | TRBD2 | CSARDGTSGSIQYF | TGCAGTGCTAGAGATGGGACTAGCGGGAGCATTCAGTACTTC
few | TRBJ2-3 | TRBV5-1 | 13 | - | CASSSYHTDTQYF | TGCGCCAGCAGCTCCTATCACACAGATACGCAGTATTTT
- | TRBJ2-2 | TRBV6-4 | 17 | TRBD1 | CASTTSRDRVIEGELFF | TGTGCCAGCACCACGAGCCGGGACAGGGTAATCGAGGGGGAGCTGTTTTTT
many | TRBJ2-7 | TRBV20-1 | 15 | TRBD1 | CSARLRGQGIHEQYF | TGCAGTGCTAGGTTGAGGGGACAGGGGATCCACGAGCAGTACTTC
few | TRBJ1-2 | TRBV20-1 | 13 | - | CSARTEGGYGYTF | TGCAGTGCTCGGACAGAGGGAGGCTATGGCTACACCTTC
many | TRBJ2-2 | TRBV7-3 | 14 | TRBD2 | CASSLTSGAGELFF | TGTGCCAGCAGCTTAACTAGCGGGGCCGGGGAGCTGTTTTTT
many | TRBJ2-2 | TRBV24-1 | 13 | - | CATGHTNTGELFF | TGTGCCACAGGACACACGAACACCGGGGAGCTGTTTTTT
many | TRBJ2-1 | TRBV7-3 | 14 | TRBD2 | CASSLKIAGGKQFF | TGTGCCAGCAGCCTAAAAATAGCGGGGGGGAAGCAGTTCTTC
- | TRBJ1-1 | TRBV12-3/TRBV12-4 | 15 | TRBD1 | CASSPHRGRRTEAFF | TGTGCCAGCAGTCCCCACAGGGGGCGCAGGACTGAAGCTTTCTTT
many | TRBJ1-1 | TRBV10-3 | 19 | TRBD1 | CAISDTGLFQGEGNTEAFF | TGTGCCATCAGTGATACAGGCCTTTTTCAGGGGGAGGGGAACACTGAAGCTTTCTTT
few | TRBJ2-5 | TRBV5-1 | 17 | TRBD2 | CASSSSSGGPPQETQYF | TGCGCCAGCAGCTCATCTAGCGGGGGCCCCCCTCAAGAGACCCAGTACTTC
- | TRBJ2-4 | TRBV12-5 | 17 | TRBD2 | CASGLSSGGIAKNIQYF | TGTGCTAGTGGTCTATCTAGCGGGGGGATAGCCAAAAACATTCAGTACTTC
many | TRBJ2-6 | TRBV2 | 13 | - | CASSVTGANVLTF | TGTGCCAGCAGTGTGACTGGGGCCAACGTCCTGACTTTC
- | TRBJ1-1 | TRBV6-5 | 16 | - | CASGYSGLRMNTEAFF | TGTGCCAGCGGTTACTCAGGATTGAGAATGAACACTGAAGCTTTCTTT
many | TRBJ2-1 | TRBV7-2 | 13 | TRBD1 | CASSASGGNEQFF | TGTGCCAGCAGCGCATCAGGGGGCAATGAGCAGTTCTTC
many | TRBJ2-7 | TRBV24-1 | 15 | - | CATSDGGVPPYEQYF | TGTGCCACCAGTGACGGGGGAGTACCACCCTACGAGCAGTACTTC
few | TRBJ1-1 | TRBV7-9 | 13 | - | CASSLPSNTEAFF | TGTGCCAGCAGTCTTCCTAGTAACACTGAAGCTTTCTTT
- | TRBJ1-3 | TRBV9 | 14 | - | CASSVTGNGNTIYF | TGTGCCAGCAGCGTTACAGGGAATGGAAACACCATATATTTT